This TCR beta chain was recovered during a study of T cell repertoires in cytomegalovirus infection. This clonotype was observed a few times. Its antigen is still unknown. Mismatch with germline at one junction end may stem from a read error. MiXCR, applied by TCRdb to the reads, yields one record per CDR3 protein. The sample lists about 770,000 distinct CDR3 sequences; approximately 32% were seen once. CDR3 size: 13 residues. The germline V gene encodes CDR1 SGHVS and CDR2 FNYEAQ. This TCR derives from a human donor in good health (CMV status not recorded). Some clones in this sample may be carry-over from other donors' samples. The rearrangement joins TRBV7-6 to TRBJ2-1; a possible D gene is TRBD2 (6 bases). The material sequenced was cultured CD8+ T cells from PBMCs, taken from culture after CMV antigen stimulation. CDR3 residues: CASSVDGGNEQFF. The CDR3 nucleotides read TGTGCTAGCAGCGTGGACGGAGGGAATGAGCAGTTCTTC.